Following are 27 T cell receptor beta chains from one sample sequenced in a study of blood T cell repertoires in COVID-19 (TCRdb year 2020). Library method: the immunoSEQ multiplex PCR assay. Here the immuneACCESS table is served through TCRdb, limited to in-frame sequences with V and J called. Missing clones are a known gap in these copies; in checked studies unresolved V genes cover under half, and the rest lacks a known reason. For this sample there are 260,000 or so clones; around 89% appear just once. 1.2% of the sample comes from the top ten. The sequencing sample was made of PBMCs or T cells enriched from blood (not recorded which). The source is a woman between 35 and 50 years old with acute COVID-19.

The V call is TRBV6-1, the J call TRBJ2-1; 11 positions agree with TRBD2. V dropped 2 bases and J dropped 12; count of bases not matched to a gene: 15. This CDR3 has 17 residues. In germline, CDR1 is MNHNS, CDR2 SASEGT. The CDR3 nucleotides are TGTGCCAGCAGTGAAAGTATTGTAGCGGGAGGGCCAATTGGGCAGTTCTTC. This gives the protein CASSESIVAGGPIGQFF.

The chain employs TRBV4-2 and TRBJ2-2, with 9 bases matching TRBD2. The junction had 24 bases not matched to a gene; V was cut back by 4 bases and J by 6 bases. This CDR3 contains 21 residues. Per the germline V gene, CDR1 is LGHNA and CDR2 is YNFKEQ. CDR3 DNA sequence: TGTGCCAGCAGCCCACGAACCCCCAGCCTTATTAGCGGGAGTATCTCCGGGGAGCTGTTTTTT. Its protein is CASSPRTPSLISGSISGELFF.

The V and J genes are TRBV10-3 and TRBJ2-7; TRBD2 matches 10 bases. This CDR3 has 13 amino acids. V shed 6 bases and J 4 bases; nucleotides not matched to a gene: 3. Germline V CDR1 and CDR2: ENHRY, SYGVKD. CDR3 residues: CAIRASGSYEQYV. CDR3 nucleotide sequence: TGTGCCATCAGGGCTAGCGGGAGTTACGAGCAGTACGTC.

The genes are TRBV4-1 and TRBJ1-6; possible D gene TRBD1, 6 bases. Looked up from germline, CDR1 is MGHRA and CDR2 is YSYEKL. With 2 bases removed from V and 5 bases from J, the gap between germline ends came to 13 bases. This CDR3 is built from 16 residues. In nucleotides, the CDR3 is TGCGCCAGCAGCCAATTTACAGGGATCCATAATTCACCCCTCCACTTT. It yields the protein CASSQFTGIHNSPLHF.

The rearrangement joins TRBV19 to TRBJ2-2; possible D gene TRBD2, 6 bases. The germline V and J ends were trimmed by 6 bases and 5 bases, with 13 bases remaining between them. Per the germline V gene, CDR1 is LNHDA and CDR2 is SQIVND (reference sequence). This CDR3 is 14 amino acids long. CDR3 in amino acids: CASREGVGTGELFF. CDR3 coding DNA: TGTGCCAGTAGGGAGGGAGTAGGGACCGGGGAGCTGTTTTTT.

The chain carries TRBV10-1 and TRBJ2-1; 12 bases fit TRBD2. Germline V lookup: CDR1 WNHNN, CDR2 SYGVQD (reference sequence). The CDR3 loop spans 15 amino acids. V gave up 8 bases and J gave up 15 bases; unmatched junction bases: 17. The CDR3 reads CASWVTSGSVTFGFF. The CDR3 DNA reads TGCGCCAGCTGGGTGACTAGCGGGAGTGTAACGTTTGGGTTCTTC.

The chain is built from TRBV27 and TRBJ2-7; TRBD1 agrees at 7 bases. CDR3 length: 17 amino acids. Germline CDR1 is MNHEY and CDR2 is SMNVEV (reference sequence). Trimming removed 6 bases from V and 2 bases from J; junction bases left unmatched: 16. CDR3 sequence (DNA): TGTGCCAGCAGCCCACTCCCCCTTGGGACAGAGACCTACGAGCAGTACTTC. Protein: CASSPLPLGTETYEQYF.

The chain has TRBV7-2 and TRBJ1-2; D is perhaps TRBD1 (6 bases). Deletions cut 1 base from V and 3 bases from J, with 6 bases between. The germline V gene encodes CDR1 SGHTA and CDR2 FQGNSA. This CDR3 comprises 13 residues. In nucleotides, the CDR3 is TGTGCCAGCAGCTTAGGACAGGACTATGGCTACACCTTC. This codes for CASSLGQDYGYTF.

CDR3 in amino acids: CSVVEQQGTEAFF. The CDR3, as DNA: TGCAGCGTTGTCGAACAGCAGGGGACTGAAGCTTTCTTT. The J gene is TRBJ1-1, the V gene TRBV29-1, with a tentative D call TRBD1 (6 bases). Trimming removed 4 bases at V and 5 bases at J, with 14 bases between. Germline V gene data show CDR1 as SQVTM and CDR2 as ANQGSEA. CDR3 length equals 13 residues.

The V gene is TRBV28, the J gene TRBJ1-2, with D maybe TRBD1 (5 bases). Germline V gives CDR1 MDHEN, CDR2 SYDVKM. The CDR3 loop spans 14 amino acids. The germline V and J ends were trimmed by 6 bases and 8 bases, with 19 bases remaining between them. The chain's CDR3 is CASRLAGELSGYTF. The CDR3 DNA reads TGTGCCAGCAGGCTAGCGGGGGAATTAAGCGGCTACACCTTC.

V and J are TRBV5-1 and TRBJ2-3; tentative D call: TRBD2 (6 bases). V lost 0 bases to trimming and J lost 5 bases, with 13 bases between them. Germline values: CDR1 SGHRS, CDR2 YFSETQ. The CDR3 runs 15 residues. CDR3 sequence: CASSLVGSGGDTQYF. The DNA of the CDR3 is TGCGCCAGCAGCTTGGTGGGTAGCGGAGGAGATACGCAGTATTTT.

The chain links TRBV18 to TRBJ2-4, with TRBD1 matching over 9 bases. Germline trimming cut 1 base from V and 4 bases from J; bases unmatched to any gene: 5. Germline loops: CDR1 KGHSH, CDR2 LQKENI. This CDR3 comprises 16 residues. In nucleotides, the CDR3 is TGTGCCAGCTCACCACAAACCGGGACAGGGAAAAACATTCAGTACTTC. Translating it yields CASSPQTGTGKNIQYF.

The J gene is TRBJ1-1, the V gene TRBV5-1; D is unresolved. The V gene's germline CDR1 is SGHRS and CDR2 YFSETQ. V was trimmed by 0 bases and J by 8 bases, leaving 17 bases between them. The CDR3 has 15 amino acids. This CDR3 is CASSLDRGGVREAFF. DNA for the CDR3: TGCGCCAGCAGCTTGGATCGGGGAGGTGTTAGAGAAGCTTTCTTT.

The V call is TRBV3-1 (or the pseudogene TRBV3-2), the J call TRBJ2-2, with D perhaps TRBD2 (6 bases). Germline CDR1 LGHDT, CDR2 YNNKEL (reference sequence). V was shortened by 0 bases and J by 5 bases, with 10 bases between the two germline ends. This CDR3 region has 15 residues. The DNA of the CDR3 is TGTGCCAGCAGCCAAGATAGGAGGGAAACCGGGGAGCTGTTTTTT. Its translation is CASSQDRRETGELFF.

This chain connects TRBV19 to TRBJ1-2; 9 bases fit TRBD1. Germline CDR1 is LNHDA and CDR2 is SQIVND (reference sequence). This CDR3 spans 18 amino acids. V dropped 0 bases and J dropped 2; count of bases not matched to a gene: 10. Here the CDR3 reads CASSIDAGTGLLNYGYTF. The CDR3 DNA follows: TGTGCCAGTAGTATAGATGCTGGGACAGGGCTTCTCAACTATGGCTACACCTTC.

The gene calls are TRBV30 and TRBJ1-5; unclear D gene. Germline CDR1 is GTSNPN and CDR2 is SVGIG (reference sequence). The CDR3 spans 11 residues. V was shortened by 3 bases and J by 8 bases, with 8 bases between the two germline ends. CDR3 residues: CAWSYDEPQHF. CDR3 coding DNA: TGTGCCTGGAGCTACGATGAGCCCCAGCATTTT.

This clone showed up many times. The chain employs TRBV6-5 and TRBJ1-4; D may be TRBD1 (6 bases). Per the germline V gene, CDR1 is MNHEY and CDR2 is SVGAGI. V gave up 10 bases and J gave up 2 bases, with 17 bases separating them. The CDR3 runs 15 residues. DNA of the CDR3: TGTGCCACCCACTGGGGGGGCGCGACTAATGAAAAACTGTTTTTT. Translation gives CATHWGGATNEKLFF.

The gene calls are TRBV5-4 and TRBJ1-1, with 9 nucleotides matching TRBD1. CDR3 size: 15 residues. The V and J ends lost 4 bases and 4 bases, in that order; junction bases with no gene match: 8. Germline V gives CDR1 SGHNT, CDR2 YYREEE (reference sequence). CDR3 region: CASSDNRGQVTEAFF. The CDR3 DNA is TGTGCCAGCAGCGACAACAGGGGGCAGGTCACTGAAGCTTTCTTT.

This chain uses TRBV28 with TRBJ1-2; the D gene is possibly TRBD1 (5 bases). This CDR3 has 14 amino acids. Germline V gene data show CDR1 as MDHEN and CDR2 as SYDVKM. V was trimmed by 6 bases and J by 4 bases, leaving 15 bases between them. CDR3 nucleotides: TGTGCCAGCAGCTTAAAGTTGCAGGGCTATGGCTACACCTTC. Translating gives CASSLKLQGYGYTF.

This chain's CDR3 is CASSIVQGETYEQYF. DNA for the CDR3: TGTGCCAGTAGTATAGTTCAGGGGGAAACCTACGAGCAGTACTTC. The rearrangement uses TRBV19 and TRBJ2-7, with TRBD1 matching 7 bases. The V segment lost 1 base and the J segment 2 bases; nucleotides outside the gene matches: 5. CDR1 LNHDA and CDR2 SQIVND come from the germline V gene (reference sequence). The CDR3 is 15 residues long.

CDR3 loop: CASSSSQETQYF. The CDR3 DNA sequence: TGTGCCAGCAGCAGCTCACAAGAGACCCAGTACTTC. V usage is TRBV7-2 and J usage is TRBJ2-5; no definite D call. The CDR3 sequence is 12 residues long. From germline, CDR1 is SGHTA and CDR2 FQGNSA. Trimming cost V 5 bases and J 2 bases, with 6 bases left between them.

J is TRBJ1-1 and V is TRBV4-1; tentative D call: TRBD1 (5 bases). The germline gives CDR1 MGHRA, CDR2 YSYEKL. CDR3 size: 17 residues. V lost 3 bases to trimming and J lost 0 bases, with 17 bases between them. The CDR3 coding sequence is TGCGCCAGCAGCCAGGGGATGATGACAGCCATGAACACTGAAGCTTTCTTT. Amino acid sequence: CASSQGMMTAMNTEAFF.

The chain is built from TRBV30 and TRBJ1-6; TRBD1 matches at 8 bases. V shed 3 bases and J 9 bases; nucleotides not matched to a gene: 10. CDR3 length equals 15 residues. Germline assignment: CDR1 GTSNPN and CDR2 SVGIG (reference sequence). For the CDR3, the DNA is TGTGCCTGGAGGAAGACAGGGGTAATCGGTTCACCCCTCCACTTT. Translated, it gives CAWRKTGVIGSPLHF.

This clone was counted a single time. The V call is TRBV10-3, the J call TRBJ2-3, with 11 bases that match TRBD2. Germline lookup yields CDR1 ENHRY and CDR2 SYGVKD. This CDR3 is 18 amino acids long. With 4 bases clipped from V and 4 bases from J, the junction kept 13 bases outside the gene matches. The DNA for the CDR3 is TGTGCCATCAGTGGTCCAGGTAGCGGGAGGGCCGAGGCAGATACGCAGTATTTT. This gives the protein CAISGPGSGRAEADTQYF.

This chain connects TRBV7-9 to TRBJ2-5, with 10 bases that match TRBD2. Germline V gene sequence: CDR1 SEHNR, CDR2 FQNEAQ (reference sequence). The CDR3 is 18 residues long. The V and J ends lost 4 bases and 4 bases, in that order; junction bases with no gene match: 15. DNA of the CDR3: TGTGCCAGCAGCTCCCTCGGGCTAGCGGGAGTAAATAGAGAGACCCAGTACTTC. This encodes CASSSLGLAGVNRETQYF.

The chain recombines TRBV7-9 with TRBJ2-1; 10 bases are a match to TRBD2. Germline values: CDR1 SEHNR, CDR2 FQNEAQ (reference sequence). V trimming: 5 bases; J trimming: 9 bases; junction bases outside the gene matches: 10. The CDR3 is 15 amino acids. The CDR3 DNA follows: TGTGCCAGCAGCAACAGCGGGAGGGCCCCGGTTGAGCAGTTCTTC. Amino acid sequence: CASSNSGRAPVEQFF. Full variable domain (outside the CDR3, taken from reference TRBV7-9 and TRBJ2-1): DTGVSQNPRHKITKRGQNVTFRCDPISEHNRLYWYRQTLGQGPEFLTYFQNEAQLEKSRLLSDRFSAERPKGSFSTLEIQRTEQGDSAMYLCASSNSGRAPVEQFFGPGTRLTVL.

The rearrangement joins TRBV15 to TRBJ1-4; 8 bases line up with TRBD1. The germline V gene has CDR1 LNHNV and CDR2 YYDKDF (reference sequence). V gave up 1 base and J gave up 3 bases; unmatched junction bases: 4. The CDR3 sequence is 16 residues long. The CDR3: CATSRVTGGPNEKLFF. The CDR3 DNA reads as TGTGCCACCAGCAGAGTCACAGGGGGTCCTAATGAAAAACTGTTTTTT. Complete variable domain (other parts from reference TRBV15 and TRBJ1-4): DAMVIQNPRYQVTQFGKPVTLSCSQTLNHNVMYWYQQKSSQAPKLLFHYYDKDFNNEADTPDNFQSRRPNTSFCFLDIRSPGLGDTAMYLCATSRVTGGPNEKLFFGSGTQLSVL.